This T cell receptor beta chain was recorded in a study of blood T cells in healthy people across ages. V lost 6 bases, J lost 4 bases, and 9 bases lay in between. This CDR3 contains 12 residues. A sample-barcoded 5' primer and a J-beta primer mix were used in a second PCR of roughly 6 to 11 cycles. All samples gave at least 2.5 million CDR3-containing paired-end reads. TCRdb re-derived calls from the 5' RACE reads in MiXCR, one entry per CDR3 protein. The sample lists around 1.1 million distinct CDR3 sequences, more than 30% occurring once. Study-level points and caveats: The recorded TCR beta diversity per million T cells decreased in a roughly linear manner with age.

Every donor gave 7.5 to 10 milliliters of peripheral blood. A minimum of 6 micrograms of total RNA was extracted per sample. This clonotype was counted only a few times. The antigen is not known. The sequencing sample was made of blood. The clonotype comes from a man younger than 35 in good health. This chain links TRBV12-3 or TRBV12-4 with TRBJ1-2; D unclear. The CDR3 sequence is CASSRAAYGYTF. CDR3 coding DNA: TGTGCCAGCAGCCGCGCGGCCTATGGCTACACCTTC.